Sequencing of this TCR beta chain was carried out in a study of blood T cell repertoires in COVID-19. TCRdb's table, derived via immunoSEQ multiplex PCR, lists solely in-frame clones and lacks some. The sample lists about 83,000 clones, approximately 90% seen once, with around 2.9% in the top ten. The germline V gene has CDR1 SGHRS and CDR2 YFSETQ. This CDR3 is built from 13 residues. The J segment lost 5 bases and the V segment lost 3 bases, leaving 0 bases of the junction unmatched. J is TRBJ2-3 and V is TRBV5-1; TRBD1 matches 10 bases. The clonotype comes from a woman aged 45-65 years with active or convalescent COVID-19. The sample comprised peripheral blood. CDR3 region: CASSWTGGDTQYF. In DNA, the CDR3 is TGCGCCAGCAGCTGGACAGGGGGAGATACGCAGTATTTT.